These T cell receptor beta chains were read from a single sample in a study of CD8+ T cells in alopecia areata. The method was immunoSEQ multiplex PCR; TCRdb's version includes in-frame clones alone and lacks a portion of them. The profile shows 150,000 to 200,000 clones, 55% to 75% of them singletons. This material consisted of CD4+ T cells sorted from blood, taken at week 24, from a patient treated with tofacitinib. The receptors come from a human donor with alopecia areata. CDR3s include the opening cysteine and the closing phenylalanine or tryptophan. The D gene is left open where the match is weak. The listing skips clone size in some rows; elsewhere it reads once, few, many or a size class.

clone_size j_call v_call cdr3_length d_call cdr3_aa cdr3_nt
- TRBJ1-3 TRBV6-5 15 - CASSAPGTSGNTIYF TGTGCCAGCAGTGCCCCCGGGACCTCTGGAAACACCATATATTTT
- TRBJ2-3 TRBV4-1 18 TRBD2 CASSQAPTSGGRADTQYF TGCGCCAGCAGCCAAGCCCCAACTAGCGGGGGGAGGGCAGATACGCAGTATTTT
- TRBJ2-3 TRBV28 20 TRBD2 CASSLSTLSGGPPSTDTQYF TGTGCCAGCAGTTTATCAACACTTAGCGGGGGGCCCCCTAGCACAGATACGCAGTATTTT
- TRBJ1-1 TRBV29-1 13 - CSVSRIADTEAFF TGCAGCGTGTCCAGGATTGCGGACACTGAAGCTTTCTTT
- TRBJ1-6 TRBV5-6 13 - CASSLVPGSALHF TGTGCCAGCAGCTTGGTGCCAGGGTCGGCCCTCCACTTT
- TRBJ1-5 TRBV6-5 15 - CASSSSGGYNQPQHF TGTGCCAGCAGCTCAAGCGGGGGGTACAATCAGCCCCAGCATTTT
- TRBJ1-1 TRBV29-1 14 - CSARDGLRNTEAFF TGCAGCGCCCGGGACGGACTCCGGAACACTGAAGCTTTCTTT
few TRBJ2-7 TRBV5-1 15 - CASSLAGQGGYEQYF TGCGCCAGCAGCTTGGCCGGGCAGGGAGGCTACGAGCAGTACTTC
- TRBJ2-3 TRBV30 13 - CANQEANTDTQYF TGTGCCAATCAGGAGGCTAACACAGATACGCAGTATTTT
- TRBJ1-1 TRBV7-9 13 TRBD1 CASRQGEGVGAFF TGTGCCAGCCGACAGGGGGAGGGCGTTGGAGCTTTCTTT
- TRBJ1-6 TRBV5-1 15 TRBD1 CASTTGQEINSPLHF TGCGCCAGCACGACGGGACAGGAAATTAATTCACCCCTCCACTTT
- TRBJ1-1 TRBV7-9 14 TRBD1 CASSFPRGEPEAFF TGTGCCAGCAGCTTCCCCAGGGGGGAACCTGAAGCTTTCTTT
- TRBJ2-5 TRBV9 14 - CASSVDWGMQTQYF TGTGCCAGCAGCGTCGACTGGGGGATGCAGACCCAGTACTTC
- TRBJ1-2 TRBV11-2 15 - CASSLMTGFNYGYTF TGTGCCAGCAGCTTAATGACAGGTTTTAACTATGGCTACACCTTC
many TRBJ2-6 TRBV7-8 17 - CASSLLSVGSGANVLTF TGTGCCAGCAGCTTATTGTCCGTCGGCTCTGGGGCCAACGTCCTGACTTTC
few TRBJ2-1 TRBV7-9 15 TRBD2 CASRFSGFSYNEQFF TGTGCCAGCAGGTTTAGCGGGTTCTCCTACAATGAGCAGTTCTTC
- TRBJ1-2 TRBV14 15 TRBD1 CASSQEGQGVYGYTF TGTGCCAGCAGCCAGGAAGGACAGGGCGTATATGGCTACACCTTC
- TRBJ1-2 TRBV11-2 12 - CASSLSRDGYTF TGTGCCAGCAGCTTATCGCGGGATGGCTACACCTTC
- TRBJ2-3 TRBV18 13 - CASSLKLEGTQYF TGTGCCAGCTCCCTGAAGCTAGAGGGTACGCAGTATTTT
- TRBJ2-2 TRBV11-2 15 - CASSLDRGGTGELFF TGTGCCAGCAGCTTAGACAGGGGAGGCACCGGGGAGCTGTTTTTT
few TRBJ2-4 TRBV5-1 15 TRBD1 CASSLGQGHKNIQYF TGCGCCAGCAGCTTGGGACAGGGGCACAAAAACATTCAGTACTTC
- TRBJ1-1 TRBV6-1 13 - CASSAGGSTEAFF TGTGCCAGCAGTGCGGGCGGGAGCACTGAAGCTTTCTTT
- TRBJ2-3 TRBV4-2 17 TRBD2 CASSQDTLAGQTDTQYF TGTGCCAGCAGCCAAGATACGCTAGCGGGGCAGACAGATACGCAGTATTTT
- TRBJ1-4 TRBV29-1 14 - CSVEDRTDNEKLFF TGCAGCGTTGAAGATCGGACAGACAATGAAAAACTGTTTTTT
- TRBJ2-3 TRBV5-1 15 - CASSRPASVTDTQYF TGCGCCAGCAGCCGGCCGGCTAGCGTCACAGATACGCAGTATTTT
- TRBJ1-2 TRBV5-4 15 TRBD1 CASRPSTGGIYGYTF TGTGCCAGCAGGCCATCGACAGGGGGGATCTATGGCTACACCTTC
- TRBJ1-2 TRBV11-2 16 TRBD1 CASSFYTGTGGWGYTF TGTGCCAGCAGCTTTTATACCGGGACAGGTGGTTGGGGCTACACCTTC
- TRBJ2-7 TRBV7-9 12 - CASSQASYEQYF TGTGCCAGCAGTCAGGCCTCCTACGAGCAGTACTTC
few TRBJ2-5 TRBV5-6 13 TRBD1 CASSLRTGETQYF TGTGCCAGCAGCCTGAGGACAGGGGAGACCCAGTACTTC
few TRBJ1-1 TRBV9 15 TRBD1 CASSGRQGDGTEAFF TGTGCCAGCAGCGGAAGACAGGGGGATGGAACTGAAGCTTTCTTT
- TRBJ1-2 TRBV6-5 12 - CASSQTNYGYTF TGTGCCAGCTCACAGACTAACTATGGCTACACCTTC
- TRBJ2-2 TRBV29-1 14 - CSVDPRGNTGELFF TGCAGCGTTGACCCCAGGGGTAACACCGGGGAGCTGTTTTTT
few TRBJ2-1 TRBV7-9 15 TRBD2 CASSLASGSHNEQFF TGTGCCAGCAGCTTAGCTAGCGGGTCCCACAATGAGCAGTTCTTC
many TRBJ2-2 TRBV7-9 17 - CASSLARGFTNTGELFF TGTGCCAGCAGCTTAGCGAGGGGTTTCACGAACACCGGGGAGCTGTTTTTT
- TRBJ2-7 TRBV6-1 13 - CASSELTAGEQYF TGTGCCAGCAGTGAACTTACGGCGGGCGAGCAGTACTTC